Listed here are 13 T cell receptor beta chains from one sample, sequenced in a study of blood T cells in healthy people across ages. Primed by a sample-barcoded 5' primer and a J-beta primer mix, a second PCR proceeded for 7 to 11 cycles. TCRdb ran MiXCR on the 5' RACE reads and lists one entry per CDR3 protein. The sample yields 800,000 to 950,000 distinct CDR3 sequences, 40% to 60% seen once. Material for sequencing was blood. These receptor sequences come from a man younger than 40 in good health.

The rearrangement joins TRBV27 to TRBJ2-3, with D possibly TRBD2 on 6 matching bases. The CDR3 spans 15 residues. V lost 5 bases to trimming and J lost 7 bases, with 19 bases between them. The germline CDR1 and CDR2 sequences are MNHEY and SMNVEV (reference sequence). CDR3 sequence: CASSPSVGTANTQYF. CDR3 nucleotide sequence: TGTGCCAGCAGTCCATCCGTGGGGACTGCAAATACGCAGTATTTT.

This clonotype occurred a few times. The chain recombines TRBV29-1 with TRBJ2-1; 9 nucleotides align to TRBD2. The J segment lost 3 bases and the V segment lost 2 bases, leaving 5 bases of the junction unmatched. CDR3 length equals 15 residues. CDR1 is SQVTM, CDR2 ANQGSEA, per germline. CDR3 sequence reads: CSVELLAGIYNEQFF. In nucleotides, the CDR3 is TGCAGCGTTGAACTTCTAGCGGGGATCTACAATGAGCAGTTCTTC.

This clonotype was seen a few times. A much larger clone differs from this one at a single base, so this may be a read error. The chain combines TRBV6-5 with TRBJ1-1; D perhaps matches TRBD1 (5 bases). The V gene lost 6 bases and the J gene lost 1 base, with 12 bases spanning the gap. Germline V gene data show CDR1 as MNHEY and CDR2 as SVGAGI. The CDR3 totals 14 residues. Here the CDR3 reads CASRASGGNTEAFF. CDR3 DNA sequence: TGTGCCAGCAGAGCTTCGGGGGGGAACACTGAAGCTTTCTTT.

V is TRBV25-1 and J is TRBJ2-1; weak D call: TRBD1 (7 bases). Trimming removed 3 bases at V and 6 bases at J, with 12 bases between. Germline V gene sequence: CDR1 MGHDK, CDR2 SYGVNS. CDR3 length: 14 amino acids. The CDR3 DNA follows: TGTGCCAGCAGTGATACCAGGGGGGTCAATGAGCAGTTCTTC. It yields the protein CASSDTRGVNEQFF. Drawing the rest from reference TRBV25-1 and TRBJ2-1, the complete variable domain is EADIYQTPRYLVIGTGKKITLECSQTMGHDKMYWYQQDPGMELHLIHYSYGVNSTEKGDLSSESTVSRIRTEHFPLTLESARPSHTSQYLCASSDTRGVNEQFFGPGTRLTVL.

This rearrangement joins TRBV20-1 to TRBJ2-7; D may be TRBD1 (6 bases). Trimming took 5 bases from V and 2 from J, leaving 7 bases between them. This CDR3 comprises 11 residues. Germline values: CDR1 DFQATT, CDR2 SNEGSKA (reference sequence). CDR3 bases: TGCAGTGCTGGACAGCCCTACGAGCAGTACTTC. It translates to CSAGQPYEQYF.

The chain employs TRBV30 and TRBJ2-1; D unresolved. CDR1 GTSNPN and CDR2 SVGIG come from the germline V gene (reference sequence). The CDR3 is made up of 13 amino acids. The V gene lost 2 bases and the J gene lost 10 bases, with 15 bases spanning the gap. This CDR3 reads CAWSRERVEEQFF. The CDR3 coding sequence is TGTGCCTGGAGTAGAGAACGGGTAGAGGAGCAGTTCTTC.

This clonotype was found a few times. The chain couples TRBV7-9 to TRBJ1-2; D remains ambiguous. Germline V gene lookup returns CDR1 SEHNR and CDR2 FQNEAQ (reference sequence). This CDR3 region has 15 residues. The V end was cut by 0 bases, the J end by 1 base, with 9 bases between. The CDR3 DNA reads as TGTGCCAGCAGCTTAGCGAGGGCGGATAACTATGGCTACACCTTC. Protein: CASSLARADNYGYTF.

The rearrangement joins TRBV11-2 to TRBJ1-2, with D uncertain. Germline CDR1 and CDR2: SGHAT and FQNNGV. V gave up 5 bases and J gave up 1 base, with 11 bases separating them. CDR3 length: 14 amino acids. The chain's CDR3 is CASSVSAVNYGYTF. CDR3 in DNA: TGTGCCAGCAGCGTTTCCGCGGTTAACTATGGCTACACCTTC.

J is TRBJ1-4 and V is TRBV7-2, with D tentatively TRBD1 (6 bases). The CDR3 has 15 amino acids. Germline lookup yields CDR1 SGHTA and CDR2 FQGNSA. Trimming removed 8 bases from V and 2 bases from J, with 15 bases in between. CDR3 region: CASGETGTTNEKLFF. CDR3 DNA sequence: TGTGCCAGCGGTGAAACAGGGACCACTAATGAAAAACTGTTTTTT.

This chain connects TRBV7-3 to TRBJ1-4, with unresolved D. The germline CDR1 and CDR2 sequences are SGHTA and FQGTGA. The CDR3 contains 14 residues. V gave up 3 bases and J gave up 0 bases, with 5 bases separating them. The CDR3 loop is CASSFLPTNEKLFF. In DNA, the CDR3 is TGTGCCAGCAGCTTTTTACCAACTAATGAAAAACTGTTTTTT.

This clonotype was seen a handful of times. The genes are TRBV2 and TRBJ2-1; D gene unclear. This CDR3 has 15 residues. The V gene lost 7 bases and the J gene lost 4 bases, with 17 bases spanning the gap. Germline V gene sequence: CDR1 SNHLY, CDR2 FYNNEI. CDR3 residues: CASITDPPGYNEQFF. The CDR3 region has the DNA TGTGCCAGCATTACAGACCCTCCCGGTTACAATGAGCAGTTCTTC. The complete variable domain, with remaining parts taken from reference TRBV2 and TRBJ2-1, reads EPEVTQTPSHQVTQMGQEVILRCVPISNHLYFYWYRQILGQKVEFLVSFYNNEISEKSEIFDDQFSVERPDGSNFTLKIRSTKLEDSAMYFCASITDPPGYNEQFFGPGTRLTVL.

There are a few counts of this clonotype. The chain carries TRBV20-1 and TRBJ2-7, with TRBD2 identical over 8 bases. Losses at the gene ends were 3 bases for V and 2 bases for J; bases not matched to a gene: 9. The CDR3 spans 15 residues. Germline lookup yields CDR1 DFQATT and CDR2 SNEGSKA (reference sequence). In DNA, the CDR3 is TGCAGTGCTAGGTTTAGCGGGGTCGATACCTACGAGCAGTACTTC. It yields the protein CSARFSGVDTYEQYF.

This clonotype was seen more than once but under ten times. This CDR3 reads CASSWTGEGYEQYF. CDR3 DNA: TGTGCCAGCAGCTGGACAGGGGAAGGGTACGAGCAGTACTTC. This chain joins TRBV12-3 or TRBV12-4 and TRBJ2-7; TRBD1 matches 9 bases. V shed 6 bases and J 4 bases; nucleotides not matched to a gene: 7. The CDR3 has 14 amino acids.